These 26 T cell receptor beta chains share one sample of origin, sequenced in a study of tumor-infiltrating lymphocytes in primary liver carcinoma. Unsorted whole blood yielded the blood RNA, and germline DNA was also extracted. cDNA specific to TCR beta was made from about 550 ng of total RNA, with a constant-region primer employed for priming. Three rounds of nested multiplex PCR with slightly modified ARM-PCR produced TCR beta libraries. With TRBV1-TRBV30 forward primers and a C-beta reverse primer, the first two PCR rounds were run for approximately 10 cycles each. TCRdb reprocessed the multiplex PCR reads with MiXCR, giving one entry per CDR3 protein. The sample lists about 320,000 distinct CDR3 sequences, about 60% occurring once. Sequencing was performed on peripheral blood. The receptors here all came from a man in his forties with primary liver carcinoma and hepatitis B virus infection.

A remark on this clonotype: No conserved phenylalanine or tryptophan ends this CDR3, so it is likely a read error. This chain links TRBV6-1 with TRBJ2-2; TRBD1 might be the D (5 bases). The CDR3 length is 17 residues. V was clipped by 7 bases and J by 3 bases, with 21 bases between them. Germline V CDR1 and CDR2: MNHNS, SASEGT. CDR3 in amino acids: CASTLSKPGFHTGELFL. For the CDR3, the DNA is TGTGCCAGCACCCTATCCAAGCCAGGGTTCCACACCGGGGAGCTGTTTTTA.

About this clonotype itself: The junction shows a germline mismatch at one end, possibly a read error. The V call is TRBV11-2, the J call TRBJ2-7, with a weak D call TRBD2 (6 bases). The CDR3 is 13 residues long. The germline CDR1 and CDR2 sequences are SGHAT and FQNNGV. CDR3 loop: CASSLGGGGVQNF. CDR3 DNA: TGTGCCAGCAGCTTAGGGGGAGGTGGCGTGCAGAACTTC. Using reference TRBV11-2 and TRBJ2-7 for the parts outside the CDR3, the full variable domain is EAGVAQSPRYKIIEKRQSVAFWCNPISGHATLYWYQQILGQGPKLLIQFQNNGVVDDSQLPKDRFSAERLKGVDSTLKIQPAKLEDSAVYLCASSLGGGGVQNFGPGTRLTVT.

A word on this clonotype: This sequence may be a read error, since a much larger clone differs from it by one base. This chain uses TRBV6-1 with TRBJ1-6; no reliable D call. Germline V gene data show CDR1 as MNHNS and CDR2 as SASEGT. The CDR3 consists of 11 residues. Here the CDR3 reads CASSDASPPHF. In DNA, the CDR3 is TGTGCCAGCAGTGATGCTTCACCCCCCCACTTT.

The chain joins TRBV10-3 to TRBJ2-3; D perhaps matches TRBD2 (5 bases). Germline CDR1 ENHRY, CDR2 SYGVKD. The CDR3 contains 15 residues. Trimming took off 4 bases at V and 0 bases at J, with 11 bases between the two ends. The CDR3 here is CAISGPTISTDTQYF. CDR3 nucleotides: TGTGCCATCAGTGGACCGACTATCAGCACAGATACGCAGTATTTT.

In this sample, this clonotype turned up many times. The chain uses TRBV6-1 and TRBJ2-7; a possible D gene is TRBD1 (6 bases). Trimming pared 0 bases from V and 7 bases from J, leaving 13 bases between. CDR3 length: 14 residues. The V gene's germline CDR1 is MNHNS and CDR2 SASEGT. CDR3 residues: CASSEAAWGREQYF. The CDR3 DNA reads as TGTGCCAGCAGTGAAGCGGCCTGGGGGCGGGAGCAGTACTTC.

On this clonotype itself: A much larger clone sits a single nucleotide away, making a read error possible. This chain connects TRBV10-3 to TRBJ1-2; D is perhaps TRBD1 (5 bases). Looked up from germline, CDR1 is ENHRY and CDR2 is SYGVKD. V lost 6 bases and J 8 bases, leaving 13 bases between the germline ends. The CDR3 runs 12 residues. DNA for the CDR3: TGTGCCATCAGCCCGACAGTGAAGGGCTACACCTTC. It specifies CAISPTVKGYTF.

In this sample, this clonotype turned up once. Written as DNA, the CDR3 is TGTGCCAGCAGCCCTCCGGGGGATCTCGAGCAGTACTTC. Protein product: CASSPPGDLEQYF. The V gene is TRBV5-4, the J gene TRBJ2-7; weak D call: TRBD2 (6 bases). The CDR3 has 13 residues. Trimming removed 4 bases at V and 6 bases at J, with 14 bases between. The germline CDR1 and CDR2 sequences are SGHNT and YYREEE (reference sequence). The full variable domain, rest sourced from reference TRBV5-4 and TRBJ2-7, is ETGVTQSPTHLIKTRGQQVTLRCSSQSGHNTVSWYQQALGQGPQFIFQYYREEENGRGNFPPRFSGLQFPNYSSELNVNALELDDSALYLCASSPPGDLEQYFGPGTRLTVT.

This clonotype appeared a few times. The junction departs from the called germline gene at one end, perhaps through a read error. The genes are TRBV4-3 and TRBJ2-1, with TRBD2 matching over 9 bases. This CDR3 spans 17 amino acids. Germline V lookup: CDR1 LGHNA, CDR2 YSLEER. CDR3 bases: TGCGCCAGCAGCCAAGGGGTAGCGGGAGTCCCGTACAATAAGCAGTTCTTC. This gives the protein CASSQGVAGVPYNKQFF.

The chain uses TRBV5-1 and TRBJ1-1; D gene unclear. The germline V gene has CDR1 SGHRS and CDR2 YFSETQ. CDR3 length: 14 residues. Between the trimmed V and J ends, which lost 4 bases and 0 bases, there was a span of 10 bases. CDR3 DNA: TGCGCCAGCAGCAAATCTCAGGTGAACACTGAAGCTTTCTTT. Protein product: CASSKSQVNTEAFF.

J is TRBJ1-1 and V is TRBV7-8, with TRBD1 as a possible D gene (5 bases). Looked up from germline, CDR1 is SGHVS and CDR2 is FQNEAQ. V shed 5 bases and J shed 6 bases, with 25 bases lying between them. This CDR3 comprises 17 residues. CDR3 sequence reads: CASSLQVIGASGAEAFF. The CDR3 coding sequence is TGTGCCAGCAGCCTACAGGTGATCGGCGCTTCCGGCGCTGAAGCTTTCTTT. Full variable domain (missing parts from reference TRBV7-8 and TRBJ1-1): GAGVSQSPRYKVAKRGQDVALRCDPISGHVSLFWYQQALGQGPEFLTYFQNEAQLDKSGLPSDRFFAERPEGSVSTLKIQRTQQEDSAVYLCASSLQVIGASGAEAFFGQGTRLTVV.

As concerns this clonotype: A read error may be the cause here, since a much bigger clone is one base away. CDR3 sequence reads: CASSHGHGNTGELFF. Here the CDR3 DNA reads TGTGCCAGCAGCCATGGACATGGCAACACCGGGGAGCTGTTTTTT. This rearrangement joins TRBV14 to TRBJ2-2; D is possibly TRBD1 (5 bases). The ends were cut back, 3 bases at V and 2 bases at J, with 10 bases in the middle. This CDR3 is built from 15 residues. Germline CDR1 reads SGHDN; CDR2 reads FVKESK.

Notes on this clonotype: The conserved phenylalanine or tryptophan normally closing the CDR3 is absent here, so this likely arose from a read error. This sequence joins TRBV6-1 and TRBJ1-5; 9 bases fit TRBD1. The CDR3 spans 13 residues. With V trimmed by 6 bases and J by 4 bases, 1 base remained unmatched. The V gene's germline CDR1 is MNHNS and CDR2 SASEGT. This chain's CDR3 is CASRGTGNQPQHS. The CDR3 DNA sequence: TGTGCCAGCAGAGGGACAGGGAATCAGCCCCAGCATTCT.

Concerning this clonotype itself: A much larger clone differs from this one at a single base, so this may be a read error. The gene calls are TRBV6-2 or TRBV6-3 and TRBJ2-1; 9 bases line up with TRBD2. CDR1 and CDR2 from the germline V gene are MNHEY and SVGEGT. The CDR3 loop spans 14 amino acids. Trimming cost V 8 bases and J 9 bases; bases outside gene matches: 11. CDR3 sequence (DNA): TGTGCCAGCGGCCGTAGCGGGAGTGGTGGTGAGCAGTTCTTC. Protein product: CASGRSGSGGEQFF.

The CDR3 DNA reads TGCAGCGTCGACTGGGGTGAGACCCAGTACTTC. It is translated as CSVDWGETQYF. The J gene is TRBJ2-5, the V gene TRBV29-1, with D unclear. Trimming took off 6 bases at V and 5 bases at J, with 10 bases between the two ends. The V gene's germline CDR1 is SQVTM and CDR2 ANQGSEA. The CDR3 length is 11 residues.

This clonotype has at least ten counts. The chain recombines TRBV6-1 with TRBJ2-4; D possibly corresponds to TRBD1 (7 bases). CDR3 length: 14 amino acids. The germline V gene has CDR1 MNHNS and CDR2 SASEGT. The V gene lost 8 bases and the J gene lost 7 bases, with 18 bases spanning the gap. CDR3 sequence reads: CASLPAPGGNIQYF. Written as DNA, the CDR3 is TGTGCCAGCCTCCCCGCCCCAGGGGGGAACATTCAGTACTTC.

The V call is TRBV30, the J call TRBJ2-1; TRBD2 matches 13 bases. The CDR3 loop spans 15 amino acids. The V segment lost 2 bases and the J segment 14 bases; nucleotides outside the gene matches: 12. The germline V gene encodes CDR1 GTSNPN and CDR2 SVGIG (reference sequence). CDR3 residues: CAWSPPGTSGKEKFF. The CDR3 bases are TGTGCCTGGAGTCCTCCCGGGACTAGCGGGAAGGAAAAGTTCTTC.

Comment on this clonotype: Just one base apart from a much larger clone, this may be a read error. The chain carries TRBV6-5 and TRBJ2-1, with a weak D call TRBD1 (5 bases). CDR1 MNHEY and CDR2 SVGAGI come from the germline V gene. This CDR3 has 11 amino acids. CDR3 sequence (DNA): TGTGTCAGCAGGGACTACAATGAGCAGTTCTTC. This codes for CVSRDYNEQFF.

The genes are TRBV21-1 and TRBJ2-5; TRBD1 is taken as the D call from the table, unchecked against the DNA. TRBV21-1 is shown as a pseudogene. This CDR3 region has 15 residues. CDR3 in amino acids: CASSTGTGARETQCF. The CDR3 DNA reads as TGTGCCAGCAGCACCGGGACAGGGGCCAGAGAGACCCAGTGCTTC.

Note on this clonotype: This may arise from a read error, as a much more abundant clone is one base away. The V gene is TRBV6-2 or TRBV6-3, the J gene TRBJ2-7; TRBD1 matches 9 bases. Losses at the gene ends were 5 bases for V and 3 bases for J; bases not matched to a gene: 14. This CDR3 contains 17 residues. Germline V CDR1 and CDR2: MNHEY, SVGEGT. Here the CDR3 reads CASSPRRTGVHDYEQYF. DNA of the CDR3: TGTGCCAGCAGTCCCCGGAGGACAGGGGTCCATGACTACGAGCAGTACTTC.

This clonotype has a count of ten or more. The V and J genes are TRBV6-5 and TRBJ2-3; TRBD1 is a possible D gene (5 bases). Trimming removed 4 bases at V and 6 bases at J, with 14 bases between. The germline V gene encodes CDR1 MNHEY and CDR2 SVGAGI. This CDR3 has 14 residues. The CDR3 DNA sequence: TGTGCCAGCAGTTTGACCGGGCCAGGGGATACGCAGTATTTT. Its translation: CASSLTGPGDTQYF.

V gene TRBV5-1 combines with J gene TRBJ2-1; 12 positions agree with TRBD2. The CDR3 is made up of 17 amino acids. The junction had 12 bases not matched to a gene; V was cut back by 3 bases and J by 8 bases. The germline V gene has CDR1 SGHRS and CDR2 YFSETQ. The CDR3 DNA is TGCGCCAGCAGCTATGGACTAGCGGGGCGGCGGAGCTATGAGCAGTTCTTC. Amino acids: CASSYGLAGRRSYEQFF.

CDR3 amino acids: CSLAGRDRGGTEAFF. DNA of the CDR3: TGCAGCCTTGCTGGCCGGGACAGGGGCGGCACTGAAGCTTTCTTT. The rearrangement joins TRBV29-1 to TRBJ1-1, with 10 bases matching TRBD1. Germline values: CDR1 SQVTM, CDR2 ANQGSEA. CDR3 length equals 15 residues. Trimming at V came to 8 bases and at J to 4 bases, leaving 13 bases not matched to a gene.

This clonotype has just a few counts. This chain links TRBV6-2 or TRBV6-3 with TRBJ1-1; possible D gene TRBD1, 6 bases. Looked up from germline, CDR1 is MNHEY and CDR2 is SVGEGT. The CDR3 is made up of 14 amino acids. The ends were cut back, 5 bases at V and 5 bases at J, with 15 bases in the middle. CDR3 nucleotide sequence: TGTGCCAGCAGTGAACAGGGAAGGGGGACTGAAGCTTTCTTT. Its translation: CASSEQGRGTEAFF.

Details on this clonotype: Possible read error: a much larger clone is one base away. The chain employs TRBV28 and TRBJ2-1; TRBD2 might be the D (6 bases). Germline V gene lookup returns CDR1 MDHEN and CDR2 SYDVKM. This CDR3 region has 16 residues. The CDR3 loop is CVSWGSYGGLYNEQFF. For the CDR3, the DNA is TGTGTCAGCTGGGGTTCTTATGGGGGACTCTACAATGAGCAGTTCTTC.

This clonotype has at least ten counts. The chain links TRBV29-1 to TRBJ2-1; 11 nucleotides align to TRBD2. CDR1 is SQVTM, CDR2 ANQGSEA, per germline. The CDR3 contains 15 residues. V shed 5 bases, J shed 12 bases, and the junction held 15 bases outside the gene matches. CDR3 coding DNA: TGCAGCGTTTTAAACCGACTAGCGGGATTTTTCGGGCAGTTCTTC. Its protein is CSVLNRLAGFFGQFF.

A note on this clonotype: A much more abundant neighbour one base away suggests this may be a read error. The chain combines TRBV6-6 with TRBJ1-1, with 8 bases lining up with TRBD1. Germline lookup yields CDR1 MNHNY and CDR2 SVGAGI (reference sequence). The CDR3 sequence is 12 residues long. Germline trimming cut 7 bases from V and 11 bases from J; bases unmatched to any gene: 9. The CDR3 reads CASIHGQGGAFF. The CDR3 DNA sequence: TGTGCCAGCATCCATGGACAGGGCGGGGCTTTCTTT.